Given below is one T cell receptor beta chain in context. The V and J ends lost 0 bases and 1 base, in that order; junction bases with no gene match: 6. Germline CDR1 LGHNA, CDR2 YNFKEQ. This CDR3 region has 17 residues. This entry comes from a study of T cell changes during pregnancy in multiple sclerosis. Here immunoSEQ multiplex PCR was the method, and the copy in TCRdb shows in-frame clones only, minus some. The sample consists of about 110,000 clones, approximately 90% of them appearing once. The clonotype comes from a female donor with multiple sclerosis, enrolled in a pregnancy study. This specimen consisted of peripheral blood, obtained after pregnancy. V gene TRBV4-2 combines with J gene TRBJ2-4, with 7 bases that match TRBD1. The CDR3 sequence is CASSQESRGLAKNIQYF. The CDR3 nucleotides are TGTGCCAGCAGCCAAGAGAGTAGGGGGCTTGCCAAAAACATTCAGTACTTC.